The rows below give T cell receptor beta chains drawn from one sample of a study of blood T cell repertoires in COVID-19. Assay used: immunoSEQ multiplex PCR; TCRdb lists only in-frame clones, some missing. Among fewer than 450,000 clones listed, more than 70% were seen once. Specimen: PBMCs or T cells enriched from blood (not recorded which). These receptors were obtained from a woman under 30 who had recovered from COVID-19. Each CDR3 is given with its conserved first and last residue. A D gene is named only where the DNA matches it firmly. Size is omitted from some rows. Given values are once, few, many or a class for expanded clones.

V gene,clone size,J gene,D gene,CDR3 DNA,CDR3 protein
TRBV5-4,NA,TRBJ1-1,TRBD1,TGTGCCAGCAGCTTGGCCCAAGTAACAGGGGGCGCGAACACTGAAGCTTTCTTT,CASSLAQVTGGANTEAFF
TRBV19,NA,TRBJ2-7,NA,TGTGCCAGTAGTATGTTTAACGACCCTAGGGAGCAGTACTTC,CASSMFNDPREQYF
TRBV6-1,NA,TRBJ1-4,NA,TGTGCCAGCAGTGCCGAATCCCTGACAGCGCGGTCAATTAATGAAAAACTGTTTTTT,CASSAESLTARSINEKLFF
TRBV6-4,few,TRBJ2-2,TRBD2,TGTGCCAGCAGTGACTCGATTAGCGGGGGCGGCGGGGAGCTGTTTTTT,CASSDSISGGGGELFF
TRBV3-1/TRBV3-2,NA,TRBJ1-2,NA,TGTGCCAGCAGCCAAGGGGCAGGGCACTATGGCTACACCTTC,CASSQGAGHYGYTF
TRBV6-5,NA,TRBJ2-2,TRBD1,TGTGCCAGTGTGGGGACAGGGGCGAACACCGGGGAGCTGTTTTTT,CASVGTGANTGELFF
TRBV5-1,NA,TRBJ1-2,NA,TGCGCCAGCAGCTTGTACCAACGCGGGGTGAGCTACACCTTC,CASSLYQRGVSYTF
TRBV5-1,NA,TRBJ2-5,TRBD1,TGCGCCAGCAGCTTGGATTTCGGCAGGGGGCAGGTGACCCAGTACTTC,CASSLDFGRGQVTQYF
TRBV9,NA,TRBJ2-2,NA,TGTGCCAGCACCCGTAGGGGGGGACCCGGGGAGCTGTTTTTT,CASTRRGGPGELFF
TRBV4-2,few,TRBJ2-3,TRBD2,TGTGCCAGCAGCCAAGACCTCTTAGCGGGGAAACCCACAGATACGCAGTATTTT,CASSQDLLAGKPTDTQYF
TRBV25-1,NA,TRBJ2-7,TRBD1,TGTGCCAGCAGTGAATCCGGGACAGCCCATAGCTCCTACGAGCAGTACTTC,CASSESGTAHSSYEQYF
TRBV30,NA,TRBJ2-1,NA,TGTGCCTGGACAGGGGATAGGTCCTACAATGAGCAGTTCTTC,CAWTGDRSYNEQFF
TRBV6-6,NA,TRBJ2-5,NA,TGTGCCAGCAGTACTGAAAAAGAGACCCAGTACTTC,CASSTEKETQYF